These 5 T cell receptor beta chains were sequenced from one sample in a study of beta chain features in type 1 diabetes. Sequenced material consisted of expressed TCRB transcripts (all of the isolated RNA was reverse transcribed). Clones were sequenced by immunoSEQ multiplex PCR, and TCRdb holds only the in-frame ones, with some missing. The sample lists about 150,000 clones; roughly 7.1% were seen once. Study-wide results and limits: Shorter TCRB CDR3s, moderately but significantly so, were found in Type 1 diabetes patients in all four CD4+ subsets.

Antigens of these TCRs are unknown. Sequenced input: central memory CD4+ T cells from blood. These receptor sequences come from a woman between 40 and 55 years old with type 1 diabetes.

A few counts support this clone. The V gene is TRBV15, the J gene TRBJ1-3, with D hard to call. CDR3 length: 15 residues. Germline values: CDR1 LNHNV, CDR2 YYDKDF (reference sequence). Trimming stripped 0 bases from V and 3 bases from J, with 9 bases between. The DNA for the CDR3 is TGTGCCACCAGCAGAGATCCGGGGAATGGAAACACCATATATTTT. Encoded protein: CATSRDPGNGNTIYF.

In DNA form, the CDR3 reads TGTGCCAGCAGTTACTCTTCAGGGTTAGGCTACGAGCAGTACTTC. As protein: CASSYSSGLGYEQYF. The chain combines TRBV6-5 with TRBJ2-7, with D perhaps TRBD1 (5 bases). Trimming removed 0 bases from V and 3 bases from J, with 12 bases in between. CDR1 and CDR2 (germline): MNHEY, SVGAGI. The CDR3 totals 15 residues.

V usage is TRBV11-1 and J usage is TRBJ1-2; 7 bases agree with TRBD1. CDR1 SGHAT and CDR2 FQDESV come from the germline V gene (reference sequence). Trimming took 5 bases from V and 7 from J; bases not matched to a gene: 19. This CDR3 spans 17 amino acids. The CDR3: CASSVDRMSPLVGGYTF. The CDR3 bases are TGTGCCAGCAGCGTGGACAGGATGAGCCCTTTAGTTGGTGGCTACACCTTC.

This clone was counted ten times or more. V and J are TRBV4-1 and TRBJ2-5; D remains unclear. The CDR3 contains 14 residues. The V end lost 3 bases, the J end lost 2 bases, and 10 bases lay between the germline ends. Germline lookup yields CDR1 MGHRA and CDR2 YSYEKL. The DNA for the CDR3 is TGCGCCAGCAGCCAGCACGGGTCACAAGAGACCCAGTACTTC. Translated: CASSQHGSQETQYF.

The V call is TRBV4-3, the J call TRBJ1-1; no clear D. This CDR3 region has 14 residues. CDR1 and CDR2 from the germline V gene are LGHNA and YSLEER. V lost 1 base and J 0 bases, leaving 6 bases between the germline ends. This CDR3 is CASSQGALNTEAFF. In DNA form, the CDR3 reads TGCGCCAGCAGCCAAGGGGCCCTGAACACTGAAGCTTTCTTT.